This T cell receptor (beta chain) was sequenced during a study of cytomegalovirus exposure and HLA in healthy donors (dated by TCRdb to the late 2010s). For the study in its entirety: According to an earlier analysis of a few hundred of the donors, about 190 million T cells yielded 117 million unique TCR beta sequences and 276 Gb of sequence data. Approximately 310 gigabases of sequencing data and around 85 million unique TCR sequences made up an early release that covered roughly 670 HLA-typed donors. Of the roughly 430 genotyped donors, over 65% fell in the genetic ancestry cluster associated with self-reported Caucasian donors. The study aimed to test whether signatures of past pathogen exposure could be identified by cataloging public T cell receptors. The study profiled the T cell repertoires of 550 to 700 subjects by immunosequencing and related them to cytomegalovirus serostatus. Along with the roughly 700-subject first cohort, a separate validation cohort of over a hundred different subjects was used. High-throughput TCR immunosequencing, statistical association of individual TCRs with disease status, and machine learning were combined to predict cytomegalovirus infection status. In a later analysis, previously published TCR beta repertoires from 600 to 850 donors were re-analyzed and high-resolution HLA genotyping was added so that TCR occurrence patterns could be studied. In the later analysis, no new phenotypic data were used to find candidate immune exposures; instead, reliance was placed on TCR beta sequences and their occurrence across donors. An earlier analysis of 587 of the donors used high-throughput TCR beta sequencing to judge whether each TCR beta V gene segment behaved as functional or pseudogenic. Alongside the repertoire data, information on donor age, sex, ethnicity and CMV serostatus was compiled. A later genetic analysis took genome-wide SNP genotypes for about three fifths of the 666 donors and used that subset as a discovery cohort. All discovery cohort repertoires had been generated using a single sequencing platform. Class I and class II HLA loci were covered by the typing at four-digit resolution. Typing coverage varied by locus: about 629-640 donors for A, B, C, DRB1 and DQB1; approximately 520 for DQA1; about 600 for DPA1; fewer than 480 for DPB1. About five DR-DQ haplotypes were treated as single units for association and clustering because of strong linkage in the cohort. On average, approximately 250,000 unique TCR beta nucleotide sequences were sequenced per donor among about 400 genotyped donors of the cohort, with 15% to 20% of those sequences being non-productive.

Study-level results and caveats: A later analysis reported that several top co-occurrence clusters appeared linked to parvovirus B19, influenza, CMV and Epstein-Barr virus. According to the authors, the approach could potentially be generalized to other disease states and immunological phenotypes. The presence/absence analyses assumed that sequencing depth was roughly uniform across donors, and that assumption may not be true. The study gave a list of 150 to 200 TCR beta chains associated with cytomegalovirus. Strong co-occurrence of HLA alleles, especially DR and DQ, made assigning TCR associations to individual alleles difficult. A later analysis associated roughly 17,000 TCR beta sequences with specific HLA alleles at a false discovery rate of 0.05. An association between a missense DCLRE1C variant and V-gene and J-gene trimming of TCR beta chains was found in a later genetic analysis and replicated in an independent cohort. Across donors, most TCR sequences were observed very rarely, whereas some public TCRs were present in many individuals. A few of the identified cytomegalovirus-associated TCR beta chains were confirmed in vitro to be specific for cytomegalovirus antigens. Immune exposure information for the cohort was limited to CMV serostatus. A group of highly shared sequence variants was considered likely to be a technical artifact of the sequencing pipeline. In a later analysis, HLA-associated TCR beta chains were found to be more clonally expanded and to have lower generation probabilities than equally common non-associated chains. This cohort had only TCR beta chains sequenced, and the lack of alpha or paired-chain data limited which features could be detected. A further reported finding was that TCR beta sequences accurately predicted the HLA-A and HLA-B alleles for most subjects in the first cohort. Cytomegalovirus status was reported to be diagnosed by the classifier with high specificity and sensitivity in both the original and validation cohorts. Compared with the roughly 700-donor mean, donors in an Asian-associated ancestry cluster had fewer N-insertions in productive TCRs, according to a later genetic analysis. Because some donors lacked HLA typing at each locus, the association tests relied only on the typed subset. Because the 87-base-pair reads could not distinguish some IMGT-functional V segments, including TRBV6-2 and TRBV6-3, those segments were excluded. Correlated functional status among segregating V segments might reflect linkage disequilibrium, but an unknown experimental factor could not be ruled out. In an earlier analysis of around 600 of the donors, most TCR beta V segments appeared in productive rearrangements about 87% or about 30% of the time, broadly matching IMGT annotations. In a later analysis, TCR association rates were found to vary across HLA loci, with the most associated TCRs seen for DRB1 alleles and the fewest for HLA-C alleles. A later analysis found that most CMV-associated TCR beta chains appeared HLA-restricted, with HLA associations seemingly driven largely by CMV exposure. Because counts were too low, fewer than 20 rarely observed V segments, including chromosome 9 orphons, were excluded from the earlier analysis of fewer than 650 of the donors.

Concerning this clone itself: The specificity of this receptor is unknown. Per-base quality was not reported, and no clone a single base away is much larger than it.

The CDR3 numbers 13 residues from cysteine through phenylalanine. The CDR3 DNA has 39 bases and is translated from base 1. Trimming at the junction amounts to 4 bases on V and 2 bases on J, and the germline ends lie 9 bases apart. The CDR1 and CDR2 encoded by the germline V gene (reference sequence) are SGHNT and YYREEE. Library method: the immunoSEQ multiplex PCR assay. For the multiplex PCR, a mixture combining 60 forward primers for TCR Vbeta segments and 13 reverse primers for TCR Jbeta segments was used. The CDR3 region of rearranged TCR beta genes was amplified from genomic DNA with a multiplex PCR assay. On the Illumina HiSeq System, the amplified TCR beta libraries were sequenced as 87-base-pair reads. The authors processed their data as follows. A later analysis counted about 82 million unique TCR beta chains across the 640 or so repertoires, and some 11 million of these chains were shared by at least two donors. To remove PCR and sequencing errors, raw reads were error-corrected and collapsed into unique sequences using a nearest-neighbor algorithm that merged closely related sequences. V, D and J gene segments were assigned by aligning CDR3 sequences to IMGT reference sequences. For a sequence to be retained, a match of at least six nucleotides was required to both a V gene segment and a J gene segment. Rearrangements were classified as productive when the CDR3 lacked stop codons and remained in frame with V and J, and all other rearrangements were classified as non-productive. CDR3 was defined by IMGT convention, running from the second conserved V-encoded cysteine to the conserved J-encoded phenylalanine. Sequences without an unambiguous match to a single V gene segment were excluded from the earlier analysis of about 640 of the donors. An earlier analysis of 587 of the donors classified V segments as functional when productive rearrangements were above 56.7% and as segregating when the standard deviation between donors was above 5%. A statistical classification framework was built for diagnosing cytomegalovirus status from the catalog of TCR beta chain sequences. In a later analysis, V and J genes were assigned by comparing TCR nucleotide sequences against IMGT/GENE-DB human TR gene sequences. A later analysis assigned CDR3 sequences and most-parsimonious VDJ recombination scenarios with the TCRdist pipeline. In a later analysis, each TCR beta chain was defined by its CDR3 amino acid sequence together with its V-gene family, and reads without a unique V-gene family were excluded. To address suspected cross-contamination and a sequencing artifact, a later analysis removed a few hundred highly shared, low-generation-probability nucleotide sequences. For each public chain, a later analysis derived a clonal expansion index from normalized ranks of inferred template counts within each repertoire. In a later analysis, generation probabilities were computed using a VDJ recombination model fitted to out-of-frame rearrangements, and the results were checked against IGoR. In a later analysis, TCR-TCR, TCR-HLA and TCR-CMV co-occurrence was scored with hypergeometric tests, and a repertoire-size bias correction was applied to TCR pairs. To estimate false discovery rates, a later analysis permuted the HLA or CMV assignments 20 times. A later analysis grouped co-occurring TCRs with DBSCAN, adding TCRdist sequence similarity when clustering within HLA-allele-positive subsets. Co-occurrence clustering excluded repertoires with fewer than 30,000 or more than 120,000 public chains, plus five with anomalous nucleotide sharing. This immuneACCESS table, as held by TCRdb, lists in-frame sequences with V and J called but not all clones. Of the missing ones, under half trace to an unresolved V gene in checked studies; the others have no known cause. That table furnishes V, J and clone size, whereas the DNA furnished D and trimming. This sample lists approximately 130,000 clones; around 86% were detected once. The ten largest clonotypes hold about 7.5% of the sample.

The cohort consisted of 670 or so healthy bone marrow donors. Cohort members were all nominally healthy when sampled, although unrecorded immune exposures were likely present. The donor tested CMV seropositive, placing the donor among the 290 or so seropositive members of the cohort. A peripheral blood sample was provided by each donor, and peripheral blood mononuclear cells were used for TCR beta sequencing. Genomic DNA was extracted from the blood cell samples with the Qiagen DNeasy Blood Extraction Kit. This sequence was found in a woman between 50 and 59 years old in good health and CMV-seropositive. The chain is encoded by TRBV5-4 joined to TRBJ2-5; TRBD2 is a possible D gene, resting on 5 matching bases. The sample taken for sequencing was PBMCs. The CDR3 protein sequence reads: CASSGRIQETQYF. The nucleotide sequence is given as TGTGCCAGCAGCGGGAGAATTCAAGAGACCCAGTACTTC.